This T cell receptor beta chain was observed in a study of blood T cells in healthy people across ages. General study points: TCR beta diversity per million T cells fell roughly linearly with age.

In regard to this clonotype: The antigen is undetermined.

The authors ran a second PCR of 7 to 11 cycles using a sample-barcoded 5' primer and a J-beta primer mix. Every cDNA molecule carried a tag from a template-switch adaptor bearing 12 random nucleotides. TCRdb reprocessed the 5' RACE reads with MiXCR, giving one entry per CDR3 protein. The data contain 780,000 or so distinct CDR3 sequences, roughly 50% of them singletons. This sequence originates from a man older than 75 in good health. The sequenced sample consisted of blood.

The CDR3 DNA sequence: TGCAGTGCTAGAGAGGGCGAGGTATCCAAAAACATTCAGTACTTC. This sequence encodes CSAREGEVSKNIQYF. The chain is built from TRBV20-1 and TRBJ2-4; D unresolved. Looked up from germline, CDR1 is DFQATT and CDR2 is SNEGSKA (reference sequence). The CDR3 has 15 amino acids. Deletions cut 0 bases from V and 2 bases from J, with 11 bases between.